The 19 T cell receptor beta chains below come from one sample, sequenced in a study of OX40 agonist ivuxolimab in advanced cancers. Using immunoSEQ multiplex PCR, the repertoire was profiled, and TCRdb retains in-frame clones only, with some absent. The table lists 45,000 to 55,000 clones, under 90% of them singletons. The specimen was CD4+ or CD8+ T cells sorted from blood, collected in a trial of the OX40 agonist ivuxolimab. The receptors stem from an adult with an advanced solid tumor such as melanoma, head and neck, liver or kidney cancer.

In this sample, this clone turned up a few times. This chain connects TRBV19 to TRBJ1-2, with 7 positions matching TRBD1. The germline V gene encodes CDR1 LNHDA and CDR2 SQIVND (reference sequence). The CDR3 length is 14 residues. The V segment lost 4 bases and the J segment 7 bases; nucleotides outside the gene matches: 9. CDR3 DNA: TGTGCCAGTAGTACGGTAAACAGGGGAAGTGGCTACACCTTC. It translates to CASSTVNRGSGYTF.

The rearrangement joins TRBV19 to TRBJ2-7; D unresolved. CDR1 and CDR2 from the germline V gene are LNHDA and SQIVND (reference sequence). Trimming left V 3 bases short and J 0 bases short, with 6 bases between. The CDR3 spans 13 residues. CDR3 DNA sequence: TGTGCCAGTAGTATTGAATCCTCCTACGAGCAGTACTTC. Translating gives CASSIESSYEQYF. Supplemented by reference TRBV19 and TRBJ2-7, the full variable domain reads DGGITQSPKYLFRKEGQNVTLSCEQNLNHDAMYWYRQDPGQGLRLIYYSQIVNDFQKGDIAEGYSVSREKKESFPLTVTSAQKNPTAFYLCASSIESSYEQYFGPGTRLTVT.

This clone appeared a single time. The V and J genes are TRBV4-3 and TRBJ2-1, with TRBD2 matching over 10 bases. J gave up 5 bases and V 4 bases, and 26 bases lay outside the gene matches. Germline CDR1 is LGHNA and CDR2 is YSLEER. The CDR3 extends over 22 amino acids. The CDR3, as DNA: TGCGCCAGCAGCCGGGAGGTTAGCCTAGCGGGAGCCACACCAAGGTCCGACAATGAGCAGTTCTTC. This sequence encodes CASSREVSLAGATPRSDNEQFF.

This sequence joins TRBV6-5 and TRBJ2-5, with D possibly TRBD2 on 6 matching bases. The assigned J gene may be wrong: the sequence end matches TRBJ2-7 better. The CDR3 runs 16 residues. The germline V gene encodes CDR1 MNHEY and CDR2 SVGAGI. The CDR3 nucleotides are TGTGCCAGCAGTTACACTATCGGGAGAATAAACTACGAGCAGTACTTC. Translation: CASSYTIGRINYEQYF.

The chain recombines TRBV9 with TRBJ1-4; the D gene is possibly TRBD1 (6 bases). Germline values: CDR1 SGDLS, CDR2 YYNGEE. The CDR3 runs to 13 residues. V lost 3 bases, J lost 10 bases, and 13 bases lay in between. In DNA, the CDR3 is TGTGCCAGCAGCGAACAGGGAGGTGGAAAACTGTTTTTT. Protein product: CASSEQGGGKLFF.

This clone has just a few counts. The chain employs TRBV6-5 and TRBJ2-7; D ambiguous. CDR3 length equals 14 residues. The V gene lost 4 bases and the J gene lost 5 bases, with 15 bases spanning the gap. Germline CDR1 is MNHEY and CDR2 is SVGAGI. CDR3: CASSFTGSRNEQYF. Written as DNA, the CDR3 is TGTGCCAGCAGTTTCACGGGCAGTAGGAACGAGCAGTACTTC.

The chain combines TRBV7-6 with TRBJ2-3; D remains ambiguous. Trimming pared 1 base from V and 5 bases from J, leaving 7 bases between. The CDR3 is 13 residues long. Germline V gives CDR1 SGHVS, CDR2 FNYEAQ. The CDR3 loop reads CASSLDMGDTQYF. The CDR3, as DNA: TGTGCCAGCAGCTTAGACATGGGAGATACGCAGTATTTT.

This chain joins TRBV11-3 and TRBJ1-5; TRBD1 matches 7 bases. The CDR3 is made up of 13 amino acids. Germline V gene sequence: CDR1 SGHNT, CDR2 YENEEA. Germline trimming cut 8 bases from V and 11 bases from J; bases unmatched to any gene: 12. The CDR3 DNA reads TGTGCCAGCCACCCACTGACAGGGCGTGCCCAGCATTTT. Protein product: CASHPLTGRAQHF.

This rearrangement joins TRBV9 to TRBJ2-1; TRBD2 might be the D (5 bases). The germline CDR1 and CDR2 sequences are SGDLS and YYNGEE. Trimming removed 3 bases at V and 6 bases at J, with 16 bases between. This CDR3 is built from 15 residues. CDR3 sequence (DNA): TGTGCCAGCAGCGAGCCGGGTCCCCGGGGCAATGAGCAGTTCTTC. Translated, it gives CASSEPGPRGNEQFF.

This clone was found once. V and J are TRBV2 and TRBJ2-7; TRBD2 agrees at 12 bases. This CDR3 spans 14 amino acids. V trimming: 6 bases; J trimming: 3 bases; junction bases outside the gene matches: 3. The V gene's germline CDR1 is SNHLY and CDR2 FYNNEI. In DNA, the CDR3 is TGTGCCAGCAGCCCGACTAGCGGGAGCTACGAGCAGTACTTC. Its translation: CASSPTSGSYEQYF.

CDR3 nucleotides: TGTGCCAGTAGTTATTCGGTAATTGACAAAGAGACCCAGTACTTC. This codes for CASSYSVIDKETQYF. The genes are TRBV19 and TRBJ2-5; D not certain. The germline CDR1 and CDR2 sequences are LNHDA and SQIVND (reference sequence). The V end lost 5 bases, the J end lost 3 bases, and 16 bases lay between the germline ends. The CDR3 length is 15 residues.

The J gene is TRBJ2-6, the V gene TRBV27; TRBD1 matches at 9 bases. Germline-derived CDR1 and CDR2 are MNHEY and SMNVEV (reference sequence). J lost 5 bases, V lost 0 bases, and 2 bases had no gene match. There are 16 residues in the CDR3. In nucleotides, the CDR3 is TGTGCCAGCAGTTTATCCGGACAGGGGCGGGCCAACGTCCTGACTTTC. This codes for CASSLSGQGRANVLTF.

The genes are TRBV21-1 and TRBJ2-7; the DNA was not used to check the table's D call, TRBD2. TRBV21-1 is listed as a pseudogene. The CDR3 covers 16 residues. This CDR3 reads CASEAQVRTRHYEQYF. DNA for the CDR3: TGTGCCAGCGAAGCCCAGGTCCGGACTAGACACTACGAGCAGTACTTC.

This clone has just a few counts. V gene TRBV30 combines with J gene TRBJ1-2; perhaps TRBD1 as D (5 bases). Germline V gives CDR1 GTSNPN, CDR2 SVGIG (reference sequence). V lost 7 bases to trimming and J lost 7 bases, with 19 bases between them. The CDR3 consists of 13 residues. The CDR3 here is CASPGEGLLGYTF. CDR3 nucleotides: TGTGCCTCCCCAGGAGAGGGGCTTCTTGGCTACACCTTC.

The chain is built from TRBV19 and TRBJ1-2; D not certain. Germline V gene data show CDR1 as LNHDA and CDR2 as SQIVND (reference sequence). Trimming stripped 10 bases from V and 5 bases from J, with 14 bases between. The CDR3 is 12 residues long. The DNA of the CDR3 is TGTGCCATCGGAGACGGGAATTATGGCTACACCTTC. This gives the protein CAIGDGNYGYTF.

In this sample, this clone turned up a few times. The chain has TRBV5-1 and TRBJ2-5, with TRBD2 matching 7 bases. In germline, CDR1 is SGHRS, CDR2 YFSETQ. The V and J ends lost 4 bases and 4 bases, in that order; junction bases with no gene match: 13. CDR3 length: 16 residues. Here the CDR3 reads CASSLERGRAGETQYF. The DNA for the CDR3 is TGCGCCAGCAGCCTAGAGCGAGGGAGGGCCGGAGAGACCCAGTACTTC.

Points on this clone: Different DNA sequences within this sample yield the same CDR3. V is TRBV19 and J is TRBJ2-7, with D maybe TRBD2 (5 bases). V was shortened by 4 bases and J by 3 bases, with 16 bases between the two germline ends. The CDR3 is 15 residues long. Germline CDR1 reads LNHDA; CDR2 reads SQIVND (reference sequence). The CDR3 here is CASSTARDLIYEQYF. The CDR3 DNA sequence: TGTGCCAGTAGTACAGCCCGGGATCTAATCTACGAGCAGTACTTC.

The rearrangement uses TRBV5-6 and TRBJ2-5; 7 bases agree with TRBD2. CDR1 is SGHDT and CDR2 is YYEEEE in the germline V gene. Trimming at V came to 3 bases and at J to 1 base, leaving 9 bases not matched to a gene. The CDR3 contains 16 residues. For the CDR3, the DNA is TGTGCCAGCAGCTCTCCTAGCCGGGAGGTCCAAGAGACCCAGTACTTC. The encoded protein is CASSSPSREVQETQYF.

The chain combines TRBV10-3 with TRBJ1-5; a weak D match, TRBD1 (6 bases). Germline V gene sequence: CDR1 ENHRY, CDR2 SYGVKD. Trimming pared 8 bases from V and 4 bases from J, leaving 15 bases between. This CDR3 is 14 amino acids long. CDR3 amino acids: CAIGTTGNNQPQHF. CDR3 in DNA: TGTGCCATCGGAACAACAGGGAATAATCAGCCCCAGCATTTT.